A single sample gave rise to the 29 T cell receptor beta chains below, sequenced in a study of PD-1 blockade in classical Hodgkin lymphoma. Each patient experienced a relapse that followed autologous stem cell transplantation, and brentuximab vedotin exposure varied. Investigators isolated CD4+ T cells from thawed PBMCs through magnetic negative selection. Measured with immunoSEQ multiplex PCR; TCRdb has only the in-frame clones, and not every one. The data hold about 6,400 clones, with 78% observed a single time. The sequencing used CD4+ T cells from blood, collected at baseline. The source of these receptors is a human donor with classical Hodgkin lymphoma.

The rearrangement joins TRBV9 to TRBJ2-2; D gene uncertain. The CDR3 totals 13 residues. Germline V gene sequence: CDR1 SGDLS, CDR2 YYNGEE. The V gene lost 3 bases and the J gene lost 3 bases, with 6 bases spanning the gap. CDR3 loop: CASSGRDTGELFF. DNA of the CDR3: TGTGCCAGCAGCGGAAGGGACACCGGGGAGCTGTTTTTT.

The chain recombines TRBV7-8 with TRBJ1-2; 7 bases fit TRBD1. Trimming took 2 bases from V and 8 from J; bases not matched to a gene: 17. The CDR3 runs 17 residues. Germline lookup yields CDR1 SGHVS and CDR2 FQNEAQ. The DNA for the CDR3 is TGTGCCAGCAGCTTAAATCGGCCGACAGGGATTTTGGAAGGCTACACCTTC. Translated, it gives CASSLNRPTGILEGYTF.

The V call is TRBV14, the J call TRBJ2-4; no firm D call. CDR1 SGHDN and CDR2 FVKESK come from the germline V gene. Between the trimmed V and J ends, which lost 4 bases and 3 bases, there was a span of 10 bases. The CDR3 length is 14 residues. The CDR3 DNA follows: TGTGCCAGCAGCCCATCTCGCCTCAAAAACATTCAGTACTTC. Encoded protein: CASSPSRLKNIQYF. Full variable domain (missing parts from reference TRBV14 and TRBJ2-4): EAGVTQFPSHSVIEKGQTVTLRCDPISGHDNLYWYRRVMGKEIKFLLHFVKESKQDESGMPNNRFLAERTGGTYSTLKVQPAELEDSGVYFCASSPSRLKNIQYFGAGTRLSVL.

The chain is built from TRBV14 and TRBJ2-3; TRBD2 agrees at 8 bases. The CDR3 covers 16 residues. Germline CDR1 is SGHDN and CDR2 is FVKESK. Germline trimming cut 5 bases from V and 1 base from J; bases unmatched to any gene: 8. The CDR3 coding sequence is TGTGCCAGCAGCTATCAAGGGGGACTAGGCACAGATACGCAGTATTTT. Translating gives CASSYQGGLGTDTQYF.

The V and J genes are TRBV5-3 and TRBJ2-5; 8 bases line up with TRBD2. TRBV5-3 is treated as an ORF (open reading frame) with a function not yet certain. The CDR3 has 19 amino acids. The V and J ends lost 4 bases and 4 bases, in that order; junction bases with no gene match: 21. CDR3: CARSPYTSGTWHGTETQYF. CDR3 coding DNA: TGTGCCAGAAGCCCGTACACTAGCGGAACTTGGCATGGGACAGAGACCCAGTACTTC.

J is TRBJ1-2 and V is TRBV25-1, with 7 nucleotides matching TRBD1. V lost 1 base and J lost 8; bases outside the gene matches: 13. The CDR3 loop spans 16 amino acids. From germline, CDR1 is MGHDK and CDR2 SYGVNS. The DNA for the CDR3 is TGTGCCAGCAGTGAATCGTCGACAGGGCTAGTACGAGGCTACACCTTC. This encodes CASSESSTGLVRGYTF.

The CDR3, as DNA: TGCGCCAGCAGCCAAGATCACGCGGGGTTCCTTGGGTACGAGCAGTACTTC. It translates to CASSQDHAGFLGYEQYF. The V gene is TRBV4-3, the J gene TRBJ2-7; TRBD2 is a possible D gene (6 bases). CDR3 length: 17 amino acids. The V gene's germline CDR1 is LGHNA and CDR2 YSLEER. V lost 0 bases, J lost 4 bases, and 19 bases lay in between.

The sample holds a few counts of this clone. The rearrangement links TRBV2 to TRBJ2-7; 9 bases are shared with TRBD1. CDR3 length equals 14 residues. Germline CDR1 SNHLY, CDR2 FYNNEI. V lost 10 bases and J lost 5; bases outside the gene matches: 12. The CDR3 coding sequence is TGTGCCACTAGACCGGGACAGGGTCAGCACGAGCAGTACTTC. Translated, it gives CATRPGQGQHEQYF.

The chain joins TRBV10-1 to TRBJ2-3; 9 bases align to TRBD1. Germline CDR1 WNHNN, CDR2 SYGVQD (reference sequence). V shed 9 bases and J 5 bases; nucleotides not matched to a gene: 9. CDR3 length: 14 amino acids. CDR3 protein: CASSYRGQRDTQYF. In DNA, the CDR3 is TGCGCCAGTAGTTACAGGGGGCAAAGAGATACGCAGTATTTT.

CDR3 nucleotide sequence: TGTGCCAGCAGTCGCCTAGGGACCGCCTACAGTAAAGCTTTCTTT. This sequence encodes CASSRLGTAYSKAFF. The V gene is TRBV7-6, the J gene TRBJ1-1, with D tentatively TRBD1 (5 bases). Germline CDR1 reads SGHVS; CDR2 reads FNYEAQ. The CDR3 extends over 15 amino acids. V lost 6 bases and J lost 9, with 23 bases in between.

CDR3 sequence (DNA): TGTGCCAGCAGCTTAGTAACCTACGAGCAGTACTTC. As protein: CASSLVTYEQYF. The genes are TRBV7-9 and TRBJ2-7; D gene ambiguous. CDR1 is SEHNR, CDR2 FQNEAQ, per germline (reference sequence). V gave up 1 base and J gave up 2 bases, with 3 bases separating them. This CDR3 is built from 12 residues.

The rearrangement links TRBV11-3 to TRBJ2-1; the D is unclear. The CDR3 runs 11 residues. Germline CDR1 SGHNT, CDR2 YENEEA. Trimming stripped 3 bases from V and 8 bases from J, with 5 bases between. CDR3 loop: CASSLDHEQFF. For the CDR3, the DNA is TGTGCCAGCAGCTTGGATCATGAGCAGTTCTTC.

In nucleotides, the CDR3 is TGTGCCAGCAGCTTACGAGGGGGGGACGCCGGTGGTGGCCTCCACTTT. Protein sequence: CASSLRGGDAGGGLHF. The chain recombines TRBV13 with TRBJ1-6; D possibly corresponds to TRBD1 (6 bases). The germline V gene has CDR1 PRHDT and CDR2 FYEKMQ (reference sequence). V shed 2 bases and J shed 15 bases, with 23 bases lying between them. The CDR3 runs to 16 residues.

The chain combines TRBV5-1 with TRBJ1-2, with no clear D. Trimming took off 4 bases at V and 6 bases at J, with 16 bases between the two ends. This CDR3 has 14 amino acids. Germline loops: CDR1 SGHRS, CDR2 YFSETQ. CDR3 sequence: CASSPPGIPNGYTF. The CDR3 nucleotides read TGCGCCAGCAGCCCTCCCGGTATCCCGAATGGCTACACCTTC.

This clone has a handful of counts. The CDR3 protein is CASSIGHSNTEAFF. The CDR3 DNA sequence: TGTGCCAGCAGCATCGGACACTCTAACACTGAAGCTTTCTTT. V and J are TRBV7-2 and TRBJ1-1; weak D call: TRBD1 (5 bases). The germline V gene has CDR1 SGHTA and CDR2 FQGNSA. V was trimmed by 5 bases and J by 2 bases, leaving 12 bases between them. CDR3 length: 14 residues.

The chain uses TRBV9 and TRBJ2-1; perhaps D is TRBD1 or TRBD2 (5 bases each). The CDR3 consists of 13 residues. The V end was cut by 0 bases, the J end by 7 bases, with 8 bases between. The germline V gene encodes CDR1 SGDLS and CDR2 YYNGEE. CDR3 bases: TGTGCCAGCAGCGTAGGGGGGTGGAATGAGCAGTTCTTC. Residues: CASSVGGWNEQFF.

A note on this clone: At the DNA level, this CDR3 is encoded by other sequences in the same sample as well. The chain employs TRBV29-1 and TRBJ1-1, with 7 bases lining up with TRBD1. The CDR3 runs to 12 residues. V lost 4 bases and J lost 1; bases outside the gene matches: 0. Looked up from germline, CDR1 is SQVTM and CDR2 is ANQGSEA. The DNA for the CDR3 is TGCAGCGTTGGACAGGGGAACACTGAAGCTTTCTTT. Translated: CSVGQGNTEAFF. Drawing the rest from reference TRBV29-1 and TRBJ1-1, the complete variable domain is SAVISQKPSRDICQRGTSLTIQCQVDSQVTMMFWYRQQPGQSLTLIATANQGSEATYESGFVIDKFPISRPNLTFSTLTVSNMSPEDSSIYLCSVGQGNTEAFFGQGTRLTVV.

The chain's CDR3 is CASSFGTGSNSPLHF. DNA for the CDR3: TGTGCCAGCAGCTTCGGGACAGGGTCCAATTCACCCCTCCACTTT. The rearrangement uses TRBV7-2 and TRBJ1-6, with TRBD1 matching 9 bases. Germline V gene lookup returns CDR1 SGHTA and CDR2 FQGNSA. V lost 3 bases to trimming and J lost 7 bases; unmatched junction nucleotides: 4. This CDR3 region has 15 residues. The full variable domain, completed using reference TRBV7-2 and TRBJ1-6, is GAGVSQSPSNKVTEKGKDVELRCDPISGHTALYWYRQSLGQGLEFLIYFQGNSAPDKSGLPSDRFSAERTGGSVSTLTIQRTQQEDSAVYLCASSFGTGSNSPLHFGNGTRLTVT.

This clone was found once. This chain links TRBV10-1 with TRBJ1-2, with TRBD1 matching over 7 bases. V was pared by 8 bases and J by 1 base, with 4 bases of the junction left unmatched. The germline CDR1 and CDR2 sequences are WNHNN and SYGVQD (reference sequence). The CDR3 loop spans 13 amino acids. Written as DNA, the CDR3 is TGCGCCAGCTATGGGGACAGTAACTATGGCTACACCTTC. Protein product: CASYGDSNYGYTF.

The V and J genes are TRBV7-9 and TRBJ2-5; no firm D call. The CDR3 sequence is 14 residues long. Germline assignment: CDR1 SEHNR and CDR2 FQNEAQ (reference sequence). V dropped 6 bases and J dropped 1 base, with 12 bases sitting between them. This CDR3 reads CASRLDQIQETQYF. The CDR3 DNA follows: TGTGCCAGCAGACTGGACCAGATCCAAGAGACCCAGTACTTC.

The chain is built from TRBV2 and TRBJ2-2; 7 bases map to TRBD1. After removal of 6 bases from V and 1 base from J, the junction contained 8 bases not matched to a gene. CDR1 SNHLY and CDR2 FYNNEI come from the germline V gene. The CDR3 consists of 16 residues. CDR3 region: CASSVQGTKNTGELFF. CDR3 nucleotides: TGTGCCAGCAGCGTACAGGGGACGAAGAACACCGGGGAGCTGTTTTTT.

V is TRBV2 and J is TRBJ2-5; D might be TRBD1 (6 bases). Germline V gene sequence: CDR1 SNHLY, CDR2 FYNNEI. The CDR3 length is 12 residues. V was pared by 11 bases and J by 5 bases, with 15 bases between. This CDR3 is CADGQTGETQYF. The DNA for the CDR3 is TGTGCCGATGGACAGACGGGTGAGACCCAGTACTTC.

The rearrangement uses TRBV10-3 and TRBJ2-5; TRBD2 matches 8 bases. The germline gives CDR1 ENHRY, CDR2 SYGVKD. Trimming at V came to 4 bases and at J to 1 base, leaving 8 bases not matched to a gene. The CDR3 is 16 amino acids. The CDR3 nucleotides read TGTGCCATCAGTGGAGGCGTAGCGGGGTCCCAAGAGACCCAGTACTTC. Its translation is CAISGGVAGSQETQYF.

The chain has TRBV4-1 and TRBJ1-2, with D hard to call. The CDR3 sequence is 16 residues long. Trimming removed 0 bases from V and 0 bases from J, with 11 bases in between. Per the germline V gene, CDR1 is MGHRA and CDR2 is YSYEKL. The CDR3 is CASSQDLPATNYGYTF. CDR3 coding DNA: TGCGCCAGCAGCCAAGATTTGCCGGCGACTAACTATGGCTACACCTTC.

Only a few counts were recorded for this clone. The chain couples TRBV6-5 to TRBJ1-6, with D hard to call. CDR3 length: 13 amino acids. CDR1 and CDR2 (germline): MNHEY, SVGAGI. The CDR3 region has the DNA TGTGCTATTGGGAGCTCCTATAATTCACCCCTCCACTTT. This translates into CAIGSSYNSPLHF.

This clone has a handful of counts. The rearrangement joins TRBV7-2 to TRBJ2-2; D assignment may be TRBD1 or TRBD2 (6 bases each). The germline V and J ends were trimmed by 6 bases and 5 bases, with 16 bases remaining between them. The CDR3 totals 15 residues. CDR1 and CDR2 (germline): SGHTA, FQGNSA. The CDR3 nucleotides read TGTGCCAGCAGGGGGGGCCACCCGGGTACCGGGGAGCTGTTTTTT. It encodes CASRGGHPGTGELFF.

V usage is TRBV7-3 and J usage is TRBJ1-6, with TRBD1 matching over 9 bases. Losses at the gene ends were 5 bases for V and 6 bases for J; bases not matched to a gene: 8. The CDR3 consists of 16 residues. Germline-derived CDR1 and CDR2 are SGHTA and FQGTGA. This chain's CDR3 is CASSPYGDRANSPLHF. The CDR3 nucleotides are TGTGCCAGCAGCCCCTATGGGGACAGGGCTAATTCACCCCTCCACTTT.

V gene TRBV20-1 combines with J gene TRBJ2-7; the D is unclear. Looked up from germline, CDR1 is DFQATT and CDR2 is SNEGSKA (reference sequence). The CDR3 length is 11 residues. V lost 6 bases and J 5 bases, leaving 11 bases between the germline ends. This CDR3 is CSAPAEHEQYF. In DNA form, the CDR3 reads TGCAGTGCCCCGGCGGAGCACGAGCAGTACTTC.

The chain has TRBV5-6 and TRBJ2-2, with TRBD1 matching 10 bases. Trimming cost V 4 bases and J 4 bases; bases outside gene matches: 4. This CDR3 comprises 15 residues. Germline values: CDR1 SGHDT, CDR2 YYEEEE. The chain's CDR3 is CASSAGQGITGELFF. The DNA for the CDR3 is TGTGCCAGCAGCGCGGGACAGGGGATCACCGGGGAGCTGTTTTTT.